The next 31 T cell receptor beta chains were all read from a single sample in a study of T cell repertoires in ileal Crohn's disease. Produced via immunoSEQ multiplex PCR; TCRdb's table is partial and in-frame only. The sample yields about 8,400 clones, around 84% seen once. Sequencing input: ileal tissue. The source is an adult with Crohn's disease.

The chain carries TRBV19 and TRBJ2-6; 11 positions agree with TRBD1. The CDR3 is made up of 18 amino acids. V was pared by 3 bases and J by 0 bases, with 4 bases of the junction left unmatched. The V gene's germline CDR1 is LNHDA and CDR2 SQIVND (reference sequence). The DNA for the CDR3 is TGTGCCAGTAGTATTCGGACAGGGGGCTCCTCTGGGGCCAACGTCCTGACTTTC. Amino acid sequence: CASSIRTGGSSGANVLTF.

The rearrangement uses TRBV30 and TRBJ2-1; no definite D call. Trimming stripped 2 bases from V and 4 bases from J, with 15 bases between. CDR3 length equals 15 residues. The germline V gene encodes CDR1 GTSNPN and CDR2 SVGIG (reference sequence). The CDR3 protein is CAWSRTQPPYNEQFF. The CDR3 nucleotides read TGTGCCTGGAGTAGGACCCAACCCCCTTACAATGAGCAGTTCTTC.

The V gene is TRBV4-2, the J gene TRBJ1-5, with D tentatively TRBD1 (5 bases). The CDR3 sequence is 15 residues long. From germline, CDR1 is LGHNA and CDR2 YNFKEQ. Trimming took 1 base from V and 6 from J, leaving 13 bases between them. CDR3 in amino acids: CASSQGGGLGQPQHF. CDR3 DNA: TGTGCCAGCAGCCAAGGGGGCGGGTTGGGTCAGCCCCAGCATTTT.

This clone has just a few counts. The chain is built from TRBV6-1 and TRBJ2-5; weak D call: TRBD2 (6 bases). The CDR3 spans 14 residues. The germline gives CDR1 MNHNS, CDR2 SASEGT. Trimming took 10 bases from V and 5 from J, leaving 20 bases between them. CDR3 sequence (DNA): TGTGCCACCACAAAATCGGGAGTTGGGGAGACCCAGTACTTC. Protein: CATTKSGVGETQYF.

This clone came up a few times. The rearrangement uses TRBV2 and TRBJ1-3; D not certain. The V and J ends lost 5 bases and 0 bases respectively, with 14 bases between them. The CDR3 runs 16 residues. Germline CDR1 and CDR2: SNHLY and FYNNEI. The chain's CDR3 is CASSFSAGSSGNTIYF. Here the CDR3 DNA reads TGTGCCAGCAGTTTCAGCGCCGGGAGCTCTGGAAACACCATATATTTT.

This chain links TRBV7-2 with TRBJ2-4; D perhaps matches TRBD1 (5 bases). The V end was cut by 3 bases, the J end by 0 bases, with 21 bases between. Germline-derived CDR1 and CDR2 are SGHTA and FQGNSA. The CDR3 is made up of 19 amino acids. This chain's CDR3 is CASSFKSGPSKLAKNIQYF. Written as DNA, the CDR3 is TGTGCCAGCAGCTTCAAGTCAGGGCCCTCCAAATTAGCCAAAAACATTCAGTACTTC. Looking up the rest from reference TRBV7-2 and TRBJ2-4 gives the full variable domain: GAGVSQSPSNKVTEKGKDVELRCDPISGHTALYWYRQSLGQGLEFLIYFQGNSAPDKSGLPSDRFSAERTGGSVSTLTIQRTQQEDSAVYLCASSFKSGPSKLAKNIQYFGAGTRLSVL.

The genes are TRBV6-1 and TRBJ1-1; D remains unclear. V was clipped by 9 bases and J by 0 bases, with 14 bases between them. Germline V CDR1 and CDR2: MNHNS, SASEGT. The CDR3 has 14 amino acids. Here the CDR3 reads CASSTGWMNTEAFF. The CDR3 nucleotides are TGTGCCAGTTCAACGGGCTGGATGAACACTGAAGCTTTCTTT.

The count of this clone is one. The chain couples TRBV30 to TRBJ2-7; D is uncertain. Germline V gene data show CDR1 as GTSNPN and CDR2 as SVGIG (reference sequence). The germline V and J ends were trimmed by 2 bases and 6 bases, with 8 bases remaining between them. This CDR3 region has 11 residues. CDR3 region: CAWSRSLEQYF. The CDR3, as DNA: TGTGCCTGGAGTAGGAGCCTCGAGCAGTACTTC.

This clone was counted a single time. The chain carries TRBV11-3 and TRBJ2-7; D is unresolved. This CDR3 has 13 residues. Trimming removed 7 bases at V and 6 bases at J, with 16 bases between. Germline-derived CDR1 and CDR2 are SGHNT and YENEEA. CDR3 amino acids: CASTARSAGEQYF. As DNA, the CDR3 is TGTGCCAGCACCGCGCGGTCAGCTGGCGAGCAGTACTTC.

This chain joins TRBV25-1 and TRBJ2-1; TRBD2 might be the D (6 bases). The CDR3 has 14 amino acids. Germline CDR1 and CDR2: MGHDK and SYGVNS. Between the trimmed V and J ends, which lost 3 bases and 5 bases, there was a span of 11 bases. The CDR3: CASSEPGLNNEQFF. The CDR3 DNA follows: TGTGCCAGCAGTGAGCCGGGACTCAACAATGAGCAGTTCTTC.

This chain connects TRBV11-3 to TRBJ2-5; D is unresolved. CDR1 and CDR2 from the germline V gene are SGHNT and YENEEA. The CDR3 runs to 12 residues. Trimming stripped 5 bases from V and 4 bases from J, with 8 bases between. CDR3 sequence: CASSRLGETQYF. CDR3 coding DNA: TGTGCCAGCAGCAGACTGGGAGAGACCCAGTACTTC.

This rearrangement joins TRBV5-1 to TRBJ1-2, with 8 bases identical to TRBD1. Germline loops: CDR1 SGHRS, CDR2 YFSETQ. The CDR3 consists of 15 residues. The V gene end was trimmed by 1 base and the J gene end by 4 bases; junction bases not matched to a gene: 6. The DNA for the CDR3 is TGCGCCAGCAGCTTGCGGCAGGGGGCGGTCTATGGCTACACCTTC. Its protein product is CASSLRQGAVYGYTF.

Comment on this clone: Other DNA sequences in this specimen translate into the identical CDR3. This chain links TRBV5-1 with TRBJ2-2; a weak D match, TRBD2 (5 bases). CDR3 length: 14 residues. The germline V gene encodes CDR1 SGHRS and CDR2 YFSETQ. V was pared by 0 bases and J by 8 bases, with 11 bases between. The DNA of the CDR3 is TGCGCCAGCAGCTTGGTTCTAGCCGGTGGGGAGCTGTTTTTT. Its translation: CASSLVLAGGELFF.

This chain uses TRBV7-8 with TRBJ1-5; D is ambiguous. The CDR3 loop spans 15 amino acids. The germline V gene has CDR1 SGHVS and CDR2 FQNEAQ. The V end was cut by 1 base, the J end by 2 bases, with 9 bases between. CDR3 DNA: TGTGCCAGCAGCTTAGAATACTTAGGCAATCAGCCCCAGCATTTT. It translates to CASSLEYLGNQPQHF.

The chain combines TRBV15 with TRBJ2-1; TRBD2 aligns across 8 bases. This CDR3 is built from 18 residues. The germline V gene has CDR1 LNHNV and CDR2 YYDKDF (reference sequence). With V trimmed by 0 bases and J by 8 bases, 15 bases remained unmatched. For the CDR3, the DNA is TGTGCCACCAGCAGAGATCGGCTAAGCGGGAGTACCGCCTATGAGCAGTTCTTC. It is translated as CATSRDRLSGSTAYEQFF.

The genes are TRBV4-1 and TRBJ2-7; the D gene is possibly TRBD1 (6 bases). Trimming stripped 4 bases from V and 1 base from J, with 17 bases between. From germline, CDR1 is MGHRA and CDR2 YSYEKL. The length of the CDR3 is 16 residues. CDR3: CASSPLQGYHSYEQYF. The CDR3 DNA reads TGCGCCAGCAGCCCCCTACAGGGCTACCATTCCTACGAGCAGTACTTC.

The chain has TRBV12-2 and TRBJ1-2; TRBD1 was called by the table and not checked on the DNA. TRBV12-2 is a pseudogene. The CDR3 sequence is 15 residues long. DNA for the CDR3: TGTGCAAGTCGCTTACCTGTGGGCAGCCTTCGTGGCTACACCTTC. Its protein is CASRLPVGSLRGYTF.

The chain carries TRBV6-1 and TRBJ2-2, with D hard to call. Germline CDR1 reads MNHNS; CDR2 reads SASEGT. V lost 6 bases, J lost 0 bases, and 11 bases lay in between. This CDR3 has 15 amino acids. The CDR3 protein is CASRAALANTGELFF. The CDR3 DNA reads as TGTGCCAGCAGGGCCGCGCTCGCGAACACCGGGGAGCTGTTTTTT.

The chain is built from TRBV29-1 and TRBJ2-7, with 12 bases aligning to TRBD2. The junction had 15 bases not matched to a gene; V was cut back by 5 bases and J by 7 bases. The CDR3 has 16 amino acids. In germline, CDR1 is SQVTM, CDR2 ANQGSEA. Written as DNA, the CDR3 is TGCAGCGTTTGGGGGCTTCAACTAGCGGGAGGTGGGGAGCAGTACTTC. It codes for CSVWGLQLAGGGEQYF.

This clone was detected only a few times. This sequence joins TRBV15 and TRBJ2-2; D is undetermined. This CDR3 contains 14 residues. Germline V CDR1 and CDR2: LNHNV, YYDKDF (reference sequence). The ends were cut back, 0 bases at V and 8 bases at J, with 10 bases in the middle. The CDR3 loop reads CATSRDPTTGELFF. CDR3 sequence (DNA): TGTGCCACCAGCAGAGATCCGACCACGGGGGAGCTGTTTTTT.

This clone has more than one count but fewer than ten. The chain carries TRBV19 and TRBJ1-2; possible D gene TRBD1, 6 bases. Between the trimmed V and J ends, which lost 4 bases and 7 bases, there was a span of 13 bases. CDR3 length: 13 residues. Germline-derived CDR1 and CDR2 are LNHDA and SQIVND (reference sequence). CDR3 nucleotide sequence: TGTGCCAGTAGTACCGACCAGGGGAGTGGCTACACCTTC. It is translated as CASSTDQGSGYTF.

This clone occurred a few times. This chain connects TRBV27 to TRBJ1-2; a possible D gene is TRBD1 (5 bases). The V end lost 6 bases, the J end lost 5 bases, and 10 bases lay between the germline ends. Per the germline V gene, CDR1 is MNHEY and CDR2 is SMNVEV (reference sequence). The CDR3 consists of 12 residues. The DNA for the CDR3 is TGTGCCAGCAGAGTAGGACAATATGGCTACACCTTC. It translates to CASRVGQYGYTF.

This clone occurred once. The chain carries TRBV6-6 and TRBJ2-1, with D possibly being TRBD1 (6 bases). The V end lost 3 bases, the J end lost 7 bases, and 16 bases lay between the germline ends. CDR3 length: 15 amino acids. The V gene's germline CDR1 is MNHNY and CDR2 SVGAGI (reference sequence). CDR3 sequence reads: CASSYRQAEINEQFF. DNA of the CDR3: TGTGCCAGCAGTTATCGACAGGCGGAGATTAATGAGCAGTTCTTC.

The genes are TRBV9 and TRBJ2-1, with 8 bases lining up with TRBD2. Germline V gene sequence: CDR1 SGDLS, CDR2 YYNGEE. With 6 bases clipped from V and 4 bases from J, the junction kept 9 bases outside the gene matches. There are 15 residues in the CDR3. The CDR3 bases are TGTGCCAGCAACAAAGGGGCGGGAGGATACAATGAGCAGTTCTTC. Its protein product is CASNKGAGGYNEQFF.

The V and J genes are TRBV30 and TRBJ2-2, with 10 nucleotides matching TRBD2. CDR3 length equals 17 residues. The V gene end was trimmed by 1 base and the J gene end by 3 bases; junction bases not matched to a gene: 8. Germline assignment: CDR1 GTSNPN and CDR2 SVGIG (reference sequence). This chain's CDR3 is CAWSDTLAGGYTGELFF. In DNA form, the CDR3 reads TGTGCCTGGAGTGATACTTTAGCGGGAGGATACACCGGGGAGCTGTTTTTT.

The chain employs TRBV18 and TRBJ1-3, with 8 positions matching TRBD1. Germline values: CDR1 KGHSH, CDR2 LQKENI. The V and J ends lost 3 bases and 0 bases, in that order; junction bases with no gene match: 4. The CDR3 has 16 residues. This chain's CDR3 is CASSPQGASSGNTIYF. The CDR3 DNA is TGTGCCAGCTCACCGCAGGGGGCTAGCTCTGGAAACACCATATATTTT.

V is TRBV5-8 and J is TRBJ1-5; the D is unclear. CDR3 length: 15 residues. V dropped 6 bases and J dropped 0 bases, with 13 bases sitting between them. Germline CDR1 reads SGHTS; CDR2 reads YDEGEE. The CDR3 bases are TGTGCCAGCAATCTGCTTCCCTTTAGCAATCAGCCCCAGCATTTT. Translated: CASNLLPFSNQPQHF.

The rearrangement links TRBV15 to TRBJ1-1; D gene unclear. V shed 0 bases and J shed 11 bases, with 16 bases lying between them. Germline loops: CDR1 LNHNV, CDR2 YYDKDF (reference sequence). The CDR3 covers 14 residues. CDR3 residues: CATSRDRREDLAFF. In DNA form, the CDR3 reads TGTGCCACCAGCAGAGATAGGAGAGAGGACCTGGCTTTCTTT.

The chain joins TRBV11-2 to TRBJ2-2; no firm D call. The ends were cut back, 1 base at V and 5 bases at J, with 14 bases in the middle. CDR3 length equals 16 residues. The germline V gene encodes CDR1 SGHAT and CDR2 FQNNGV. DNA of the CDR3: TGTGCCAGCAGCTTAGCGACCCCAGCTCGGACCGGGGAGCTGTTTTTT. It yields the protein CASSLATPARTGELFF.

The chain links TRBV4-1 to TRBJ1-2; the D gene is possibly TRBD1 (6 bases). CDR3 length equals 16 residues. V lost 2 bases and J 6 bases, leaving 19 bases between the germline ends. The V gene's germline CDR1 is MGHRA and CDR2 YSYEKL. The CDR3: CASSQLPTGHVDGYTF. CDR3 coding DNA: TGCGCCAGCAGCCAATTACCCACAGGGCACGTCGATGGCTACACCTTC.

As for this clone: This specimen includes other DNA sequences encoding the same CDR3. The rearrangement joins TRBV7-9 to TRBJ1-4; D gene ambiguous. Germline values: CDR1 SEHNR, CDR2 FQNEAQ (reference sequence). This CDR3 has 15 amino acids. Trimming left V 4 bases short and J 0 bases short, with 9 bases between. CDR3 DNA: TGTGCCAGCAGCTCCAGTGAATCAACTAATGAAAAACTGTTTTTT. This codes for CASSSSESTNEKLFF.